This T cell receptor beta chain was retrieved from a study of cytomegalovirus exposure and HLA in healthy donors (dated by TCRdb to between 2016 and 2019). Turning to the overall study: The roughly 700 repertoires of the first cohort and the roughly 120 validation repertoires were produced on the same platform, according to a later analysis. The study aimed to test whether signatures of past pathogen exposure could be identified by cataloging public T cell receptors. Along with the roughly 670-subject first cohort, a separate validation cohort of over a hundred different subjects was used. The study combined high-throughput TCR immunosequencing, statistical association of individual TCRs with disease status, and machine learning to predict cytomegalovirus infection status.

As concerns this clone: Its specific antigen is unknown. One base away there is no much larger clone; base qualities are not given.

Study-wide conclusions, independent of this receptor: In vitro tests confirmed that a few of the cytomegalovirus-associated TCR beta chains recognize cytomegalovirus antigens. The study gave a list of 150 to 200 TCR beta chains associated with cytomegalovirus. Most TCR sequences were observed very rarely across donors, whereas some public TCRs were present in many individuals. In a later analysis, TCRs clustered in the first cohort were found to also tend to co-occur in the 130 or so validation repertoires, with over 90% of cluster scores above 0. In both the original and validation cohorts, the classifier was reported to diagnose cytomegalovirus status with high specificity and sensitivity. According to the authors, the approach could potentially be generalized to other disease states and immunological phenotypes. The validation cohort had no HLA typing available for a later analysis, so co-occurrence within that cohort was assessed over all 120 or so repertoires.

Donors formed part of the validation cohort, which comprised about 120 subjects and was distinct from the first cohort of 666 subjects. The library was produced with the immunoSEQ multiplex PCR assay. The published analysis was carried out like this. A statistical classification framework was built for diagnosing cytomegalovirus status from the catalog of TCR beta chain sequences. Sourced from immuneACCESS, this table was stored by TCRdb with only in-frame sequences that have V and J called. A share of the clones is absent; for the studies checked, an unresolved V gene accounts for under half, and the remainder has no known explanation. The V and J calls and clone size are taken from that table; D and trimming were inferred from the DNA. Present in this sample are 100,000 to 150,000 clones, around 94% of which were seen just once. Less than 1.5% of the sample is taken by the ten largest. The receptor comes from a woman between 18 and 30 years old in good health and CMV-seronegative. Specimen: PBMCs.

The CDR3 protein is CASSLEQNQPQHF. The nucleotide sequence is TGTGCCAGCAGCTTAGAACAGAATCAGCCCCAGCATTTT. Recombination joined TRBV11-1 with TRBJ1-5; the D gene lacks a confident call. The CDR3 sequence holds 13 residues, the cysteine and phenylalanine included. Only the CDR3 DNA is retained, 39 bases long and in frame from the first base. The CDR1 and CDR2 encoded by the germline V gene (reference sequence) are SGHAT and FQDESV. V is shortened by 1 base, J by 4 bases, and the region joining them spans 5 bases. Extended through the reference TRBV11-1 and TRBJ1-5 proteins, this CDR3 yields the full variable domain: EAEVAQSPRYKITEKSQAVAFWCDPISGHATLYWYRQILGQGPELLVQFQDESVVDDSQLPKDRFSAERLKGVDSTLKIQPAELGDSAMYLCASSLEQNQPQHFGDGTRLSIL.